The rows below give T cell receptor beta chains drawn from one sample of a study of CXCR3-negative and CXCR3-positive naive CD8 T cells. No DNA is given; TCRdb re-called the 5' RACE reads and lists each CDR3 protein once. This sample's table has some 150,000 distinct CDR3 sequences. Source material: naive CXCR3+ CD8+ T cells from blood. The receptors here all came from a human donor in good health. Some clones in this sample may be carry-over from other donors' samples. CDR3s include the opening cysteine and the closing phenylalanine or tryptophan.

CDR3: CSASGSEDYEQYF
J: TRBJ2-7
V: TRBV20-1

CDR3: CASSFTQVDSGANVLTF
J: TRBJ2-6
V: TRBV5-1

CDR3: CAISDPTFNEQYF
J: TRBJ2-7
V: TRBV10-3

CDR3: CASRPEASGLTQPTGELFF
J: TRBJ2-2
V: TRBV28

CDR3: CATSSNELGVRGDYGYTF
J: TRBJ1-2
V: TRBV15

CDR3: CASSLGRLDEQFF
J: TRBJ2-1
V: TRBV7-2

CDR3: CASSLNRGPWEQYF
J: TRBJ2-7
V: TRBV28

CDR3: CATSRSPGTSEQYF
J: TRBJ2-7
V: TRBV15

CDR3: CASSQNSGRAWGHTDTQYF
J: TRBJ2-3
V: TRBV11-2

CDR3: CASSLEFLAGEISYNEQFF
J: TRBJ2-1
V: TRBV5-4

CDR3: CASSKTGTGPSPLHF
J: TRBJ1-6
V: TRBV7-9

CDR3: CASSYARGMNTEAFF
J: TRBJ1-1
V: TRBV6-5

CDR3: CASSRTGQGVYEQYF
J: TRBJ2-7
V: TRBV13

CDR3: CASSSRTSGVTYNEQFF
J: TRBJ2-1
V: TRBV7-9

CDR3: CASSEGVAGNEQYF
J: TRBJ2-7
V: TRBV2

CDR3: CAGSLGGGNEQFF
J: TRBJ2-1
V: TRBV7-6

CDR3: CASSSPGPNTEAFF
J: TRBJ1-1
V: TRBV12-3/TRBV12-4

CDR3: CASSSSVAPGYEQYF
J: TRBJ2-7
V: TRBV27

CDR3: CSVEDLENTEAFF
J: TRBJ1-1
V: TRBV29-1

CDR3: CASSQGSETQYF
J: TRBJ2-5
V: TRBV14

CDR3: CASNLGRGLYNEQFF
J: TRBJ2-1
V: TRBV19

CDR3: CASSPPVIGGGLLFF
J: TRBJ1-4
V: TRBV28

CDR3: CASSPQLIAGGPIVDTQYF
J: TRBJ2-3
V: TRBV4-3

CDR3: CASSNAPAGADGYTF
J: TRBJ1-2
V: TRBV19

CDR3: CASSLDHPSSYNEQFF
J: TRBJ2-1
V: TRBV5-1

CDR3: CASSSDGVNTEAFF
J: TRBJ1-1
V: TRBV12-3/TRBV12-4

CDR3: CASSFTADYEQYF
J: TRBJ2-7
V: TRBV27

CDR3: CASSQDMWLNTEAFF
J: TRBJ1-1
V: TRBV4-1

CDR3: CASSQGRYTEAFF
J: TRBJ1-1
V: TRBV4-1

CDR3: CASSPRDRGSQETQYF
J: TRBJ2-5
V: TRBV7-9

CDR3: CASSLGTETYEQYF
J: TRBJ2-7
V: TRBV7-9

CDR3: CASLKGVEQYF
J: TRBJ2-7
V: TRBV5-1

CDR3: CASSRTGGNYEQYF
J: TRBJ2-7
V: TRBV11-2

CDR3: CASLAFNNEQFF
J: TRBJ2-1
V: TRBV2

CDR3: CASSLDGTGVDYGYTF
J: TRBJ1-2
V: TRBV5-1

CDR3: CASSGRYNQPQHF
J: TRBJ1-5
V: TRBV2

CDR3: CASNFPMPGTRNEQFF
J: TRBJ2-1
V: TRBV5-6

CDR3: CASSTTNRDTPYEQYF
J: TRBJ2-7
V: TRBV7-9

CDR3: CASSIFGQGTTGELFF
J: TRBJ2-2
V: TRBV19

CDR3: CASGSTWDSNTEAFF
J: TRBJ1-1
V: TRBV12-5

CDR3: CASSLRTSTNEKLFF
J: TRBJ1-4
V: TRBV7-6

CDR3: CASSSRAVSEQYF
J: TRBJ2-7
V: TRBV28

CDR3: CASSFSLSNGYQETQYF
J: TRBJ2-5
V: TRBV12-3/TRBV12-4

CDR3: CSAPIGSSYEQYF
J: TRBJ2-7
V: TRBV20-1